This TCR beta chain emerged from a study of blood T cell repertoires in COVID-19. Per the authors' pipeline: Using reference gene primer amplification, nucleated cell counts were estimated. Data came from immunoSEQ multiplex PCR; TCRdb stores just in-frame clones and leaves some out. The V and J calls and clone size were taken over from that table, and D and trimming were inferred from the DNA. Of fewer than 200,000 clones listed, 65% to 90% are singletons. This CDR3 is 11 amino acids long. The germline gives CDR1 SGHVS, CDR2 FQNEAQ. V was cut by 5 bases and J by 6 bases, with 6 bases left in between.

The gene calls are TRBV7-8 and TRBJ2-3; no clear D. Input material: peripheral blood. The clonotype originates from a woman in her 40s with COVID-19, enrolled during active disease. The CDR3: CASSPLDTQYF. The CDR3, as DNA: TGTGCCAGCAGCCCCCTTGATACGCAGTATTTT.